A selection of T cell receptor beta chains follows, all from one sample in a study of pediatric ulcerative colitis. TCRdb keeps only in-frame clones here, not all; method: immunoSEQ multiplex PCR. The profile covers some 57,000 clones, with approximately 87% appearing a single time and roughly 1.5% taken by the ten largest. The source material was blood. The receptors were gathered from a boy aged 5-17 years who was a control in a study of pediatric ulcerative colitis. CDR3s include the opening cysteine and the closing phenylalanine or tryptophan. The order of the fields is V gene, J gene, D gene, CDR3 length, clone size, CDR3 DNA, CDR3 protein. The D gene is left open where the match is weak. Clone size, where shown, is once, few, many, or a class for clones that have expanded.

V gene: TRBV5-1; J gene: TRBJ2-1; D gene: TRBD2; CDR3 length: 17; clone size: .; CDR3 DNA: TGCGCCAGCAGCTTGTTAGCGGGTGATAGCTCCTACAATGAGCAGTTCTTC; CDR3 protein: CASSLLAGDSSYNEQFF
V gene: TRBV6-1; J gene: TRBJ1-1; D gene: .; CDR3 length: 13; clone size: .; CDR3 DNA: TGTGCCAGCAGTCCAGGAGCGGCCACTGAAGCTTTCTTT; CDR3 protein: CASSPGAATEAFF
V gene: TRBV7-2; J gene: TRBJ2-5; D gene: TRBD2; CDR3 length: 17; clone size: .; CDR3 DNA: TGTGCCAGCAGCACGGTGGGACTAGCGGGGAACCAAGAGACCCAGTACTTC; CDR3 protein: CASSTVGLAGNQETQYF
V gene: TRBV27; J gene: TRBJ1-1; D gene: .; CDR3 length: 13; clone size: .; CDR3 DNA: TGTGCCAGCAGTTTAGGTAGAGGGAGTGAAGCTTTCTTT; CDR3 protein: CASSLGRGSEAFF
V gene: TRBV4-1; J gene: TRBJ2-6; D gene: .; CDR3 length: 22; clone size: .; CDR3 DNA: TGCGCCAGCAGCCAAGAAATTCCCCCTCGTCGCTACTACCCCTCTGGGGCCAACGTCCTGACTTTC; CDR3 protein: CASSQEIPPRRYYPSGANVLTF
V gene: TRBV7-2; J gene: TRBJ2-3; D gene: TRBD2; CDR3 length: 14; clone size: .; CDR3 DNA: TGTGCCAGCAGCACCACTAGCGGCACAGATACGCAGTATTTT; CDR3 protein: CASSTTSGTDTQYF
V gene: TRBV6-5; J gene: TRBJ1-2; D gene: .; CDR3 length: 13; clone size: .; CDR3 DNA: TGTGCCAGCACCCGGGACCGCGACTATGGCTACACCTTC; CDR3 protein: CASTRDRDYGYTF
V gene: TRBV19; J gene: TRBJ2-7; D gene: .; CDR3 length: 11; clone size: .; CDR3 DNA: TGTGCCAGTTTCTACGGTGGCGAGCAGTACTTC; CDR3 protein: CASFYGGEQYF
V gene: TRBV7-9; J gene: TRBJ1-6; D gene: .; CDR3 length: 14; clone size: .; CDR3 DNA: TGTGCCAGCAGCGCCCCAGGGTCGGGTTCACCCCTCCACTTT; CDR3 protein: CASSAPGSGSPLHF
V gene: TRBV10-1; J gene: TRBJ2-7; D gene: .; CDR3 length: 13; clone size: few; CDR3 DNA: TGCGCCAGCAGTCTATATGGGAACTACGAGCAGTACTTC; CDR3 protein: CASSLYGNYEQYF
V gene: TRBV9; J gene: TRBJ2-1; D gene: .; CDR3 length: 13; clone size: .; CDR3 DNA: TGTGCCAGCAGCACCCGACCCGGCAATGAGCAGTTCTTC; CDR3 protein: CASSTRPGNEQFF
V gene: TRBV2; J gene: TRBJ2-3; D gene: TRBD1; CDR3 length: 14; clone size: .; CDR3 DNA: TGTGCCAGCAGTGAGGGGACAGGGATTCGAACGCAGTATTTT; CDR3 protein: CASSEGTGIRTQYF
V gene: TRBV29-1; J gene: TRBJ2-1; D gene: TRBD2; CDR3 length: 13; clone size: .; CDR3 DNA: TGCAGCGTGGGTAGCGGGGATTACAATGAGCAGTTCTTC; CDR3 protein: CSVGSGDYNEQFF
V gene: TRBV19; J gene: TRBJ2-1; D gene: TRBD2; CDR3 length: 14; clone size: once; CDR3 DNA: TGTGCCAGTAGTATTGGACTAGCCTACAATGAGCAGTTCTTC; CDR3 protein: CASSIGLAYNEQFF
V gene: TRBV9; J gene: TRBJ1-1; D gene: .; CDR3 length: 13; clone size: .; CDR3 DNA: TGTGCCAGCAGCCCGAGGGTCGTGACTGAAGCTTTCTTT; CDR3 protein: CASSPRVVTEAFF
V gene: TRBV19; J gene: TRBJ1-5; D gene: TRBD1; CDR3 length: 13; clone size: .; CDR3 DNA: TGTGCCACCGAGACAGGGCCCAATCAGCCCCAGCATTTT; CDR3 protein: CATETGPNQPQHF
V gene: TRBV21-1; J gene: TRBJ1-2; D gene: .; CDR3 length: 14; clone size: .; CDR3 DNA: TGTGCCAGCAGTGCCTCCGGAACGGTAAATGGCTACACCTTC; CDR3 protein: CASSASGTVNGYTF
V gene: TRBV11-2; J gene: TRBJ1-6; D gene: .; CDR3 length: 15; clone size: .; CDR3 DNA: TGTGCCAGCAGCTTAACGGTTTCGGGCCGGTCACCCCTCCACTTT; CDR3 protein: CASSLTVSGRSPLHF
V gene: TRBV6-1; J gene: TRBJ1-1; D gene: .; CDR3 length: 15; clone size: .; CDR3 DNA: TGTGCCAGCATGGGTTCAGGGGCGCCTTCGGCTGAAGCTTTCTTT; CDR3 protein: CASMGSGAPSAEAFF
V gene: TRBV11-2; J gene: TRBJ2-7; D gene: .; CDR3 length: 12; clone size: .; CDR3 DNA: TGTGCCAGCAGCGGGGCAAACGGGGAGCAGTACTTC; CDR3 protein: CASSGANGEQYF
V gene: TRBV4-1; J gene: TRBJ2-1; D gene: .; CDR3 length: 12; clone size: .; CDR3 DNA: TGCGCCAGCAAATCGGGTTACAATGAGCAGTTCTTC; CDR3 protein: CASKSGYNEQFF
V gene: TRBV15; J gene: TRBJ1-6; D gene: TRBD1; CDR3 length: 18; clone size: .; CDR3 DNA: TGTGCCACCAGCAGCCGGGACAGGGGAAATTGGGGCAATTCACCCCTCCACTTT; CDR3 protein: CATSSRDRGNWGNSPLHF